These T cell receptor beta chains were read from a single sample in a study of blood T cell repertoires in COVID-19. Profiling relied on immunoSEQ multiplex PCR, and the TCRdb table lists in-frame clones only, not all of them. The table has roughly 240,000 clones, 70% to 90% seen once. Specimen: PBMCs or T cells enriched from blood (not recorded which). These receptors all stem from a woman aged 35 to 49 with acute COVID-19. Each CDR3 is given without its conserved first and last residue. The D gene is left open where the match is weak.

D: .
J: TRBJ2-1
V: TRBV5-8
CDR3: ASRSPQTGFYEQF

D: .
J: TRBJ2-1
V: TRBV5-1
CDR3: ASKGLPQFDEQF

D: TRBD1
J: TRBJ1-4
V: TRBV5-1
CDR3: ASSPWTGGEEKLF

D: .
J: TRBJ1-3
V: TRBV7-2
CDR3: ASSPLGNTIY

D: TRBD1
J: TRBJ1-2
V: TRBV5-5
CDR3: ASSLGGQGTYGYT

D: .
J: TRBJ2-5
V: TRBV5-1
CDR3: ASSSGFSMDYQETQY

D: TRBD2
J: TRBJ2-1
V: TRBV7-2
CDR3: ASSLALLERGNEQF

D: .
J: TRBJ1-2
V: TRBV7-9
CDR3: ASSSGDMNYGYT

D: .
J: TRBJ2-3
V: TRBV6-5
CDR3: ASSYGRSVSTDTQY

D: TRBD1
J: TRBJ1-1
V: TRBV6-5
CDR3: ASRTGGTIRAIWF

D: TRBD2
J: TRBJ2-1
V: TRBV9
CDR3: ASSEGQAGLYNEQF

D: TRBD1
J: TRBJ1-3
V: TRBV7-8
CDR3: ASSLEGTGSGNTIY

D: .
J: TRBJ2-5
V: TRBV11-2
CDR3: ASSRGVSETQY

D: .
J: TRBJ1-1
V: TRBV2
CDR3: ASSERGQTTNTEAF

D: TRBD1
J: TRBJ2-3
V: TRBV25-1
CDR3: ASSEYTATGTRTDTQY

D: TRBD1
J: TRBJ1-1
V: TRBV4-1
CDR3: ASSQGSDRGAF

D: TRBD1
J: TRBJ2-2
V: TRBV2
CDR3: ASSSTGANTGELF

D: .
J: TRBJ2-2
V: TRBV9
CDR3: ASSPDRISPGELF

D: .
J: TRBJ2-1
V: TRBV7-6
CDR3: ASSSGISRGRNEQF

D: TRBD2
J: TRBJ2-1
V: TRBV5-6
CDR3: ASSLMRRTSGAYNEQF

D: .
J: TRBJ1-4
V: TRBV11-2
CDR3: ASSLRPGLVSEKLF

D: TRBD1
J: TRBJ1-6
V: TRBV7-2
CDR3: ASSRTGGLLSPLH

D: TRBD1
J: TRBJ2-1
V: TRBV19
CDR3: ASSIRGQGAISSYNEQF

D: .
J: TRBJ1-1
V: TRBV4-1
CDR3: ASRREEGGTEAF

D: .
J: TRBJ1-2
V: TRBV19
CDR3: ASSIGQGTAYGYT

D: .
J: TRBJ1-2
V: TRBV18
CDR3: ASSQGDGYT

D: .
J: TRBJ2-7
V: TRBV5-1
CDR3: ASSLEMPRNYEQY

D: .
J: TRBJ1-2
V: TRBV7-8
CDR3: ASSFEAGSSHYGYT

D: .
J: TRBJ2-2
V: TRBV5-1
CDR3: ASRRDADGELF